This T cell receptor beta chain originates from a study of beta chain features in type 1 diabetes. Study summary: All samples combined gave around 98,000,000 sorted cells for examination.

As every portion of the isolated RNA was reverse transcribed, the sequencing read expressed TCRB transcripts. Profiling relied on immunoSEQ multiplex PCR, and the TCRdb table lists in-frame clones only, not all of them. The table includes around 180,000 clones, 10% to 15% detected once. This clone came up a few times. CDR1 is PRHDT, CDR2 FYEKMQ, per germline (reference sequence). With 6 bases removed from V and 1 base from J, the gap between germline ends came to 10 bases. The length of the CDR3 is 14 residues. Sequenced material: central memory CD4+ T cells from blood. The source of this sequence is a woman between 18 and 30 years old in good health. The chain uses TRBV13 and TRBJ2-1; D is possibly TRBD1 (6 bases). Written as DNA, the CDR3 is TGTGCCAGCAGAGAGAGGGGGTCCTACAATGAGCAGTTCTTC. This encodes CASRERGSYNEQFF.